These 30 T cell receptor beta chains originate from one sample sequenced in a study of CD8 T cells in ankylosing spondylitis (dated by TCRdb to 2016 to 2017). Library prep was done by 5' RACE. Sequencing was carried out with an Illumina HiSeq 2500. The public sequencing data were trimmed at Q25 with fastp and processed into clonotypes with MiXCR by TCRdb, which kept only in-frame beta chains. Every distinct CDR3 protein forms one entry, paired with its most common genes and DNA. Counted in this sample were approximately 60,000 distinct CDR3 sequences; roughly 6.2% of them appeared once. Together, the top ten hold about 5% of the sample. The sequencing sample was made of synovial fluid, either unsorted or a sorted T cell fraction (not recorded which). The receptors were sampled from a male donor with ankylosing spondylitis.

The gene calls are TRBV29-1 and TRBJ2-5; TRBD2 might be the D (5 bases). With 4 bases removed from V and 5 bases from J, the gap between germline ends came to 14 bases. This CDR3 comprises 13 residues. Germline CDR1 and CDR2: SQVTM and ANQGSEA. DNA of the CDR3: TGCAGCGTTGGGGCTAGCATGCGGGAGACCCAGTACTTC. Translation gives CSVGASMRETQYF.

CDR3 nucleotides: TGTGCCAGCAGCCGAACTAGCGGGAGACACAATGAGCAGTTCTTC. Protein: CASSRTSGRHNEQFF. The V gene is TRBV7-3, the J gene TRBJ2-1; 11 bases are a match to TRBD2. V was clipped by 5 bases and J by 5 bases; unmatched bases: 5. The CDR3 extends over 15 amino acids. The V gene's germline CDR1 is SGHTA and CDR2 FQGTGA.

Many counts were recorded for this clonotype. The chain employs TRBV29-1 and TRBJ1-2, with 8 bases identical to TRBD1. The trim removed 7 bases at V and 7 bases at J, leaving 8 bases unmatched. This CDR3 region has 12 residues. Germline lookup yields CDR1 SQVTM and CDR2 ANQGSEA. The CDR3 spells CSGLRGRSGYTF. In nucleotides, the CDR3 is TGCAGCGGACTCAGGGGGCGAAGTGGCTACACCTTC.

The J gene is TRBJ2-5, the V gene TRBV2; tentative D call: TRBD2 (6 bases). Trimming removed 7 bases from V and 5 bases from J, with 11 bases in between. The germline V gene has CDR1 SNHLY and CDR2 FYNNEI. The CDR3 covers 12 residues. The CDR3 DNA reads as TGTGCCAGCAACGCAGGAGGGGAGACCCAGTACTTC. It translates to CASNAGGETQYF.

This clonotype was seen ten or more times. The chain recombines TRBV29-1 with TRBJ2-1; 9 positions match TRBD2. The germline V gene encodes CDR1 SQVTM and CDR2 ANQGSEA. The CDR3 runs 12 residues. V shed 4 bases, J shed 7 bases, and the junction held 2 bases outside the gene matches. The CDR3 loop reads CSVGLAENEQFF. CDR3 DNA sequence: TGCAGCGTTGGACTAGCGGAGAATGAGCAGTTCTTC.

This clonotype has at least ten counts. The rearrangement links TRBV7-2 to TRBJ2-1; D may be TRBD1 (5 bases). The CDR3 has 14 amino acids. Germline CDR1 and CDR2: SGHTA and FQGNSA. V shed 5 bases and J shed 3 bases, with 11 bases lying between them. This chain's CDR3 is CASSARVSYNEQFF. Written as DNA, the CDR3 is TGTGCCAGCAGCGCCAGGGTTAGCTACAATGAGCAGTTCTTC.

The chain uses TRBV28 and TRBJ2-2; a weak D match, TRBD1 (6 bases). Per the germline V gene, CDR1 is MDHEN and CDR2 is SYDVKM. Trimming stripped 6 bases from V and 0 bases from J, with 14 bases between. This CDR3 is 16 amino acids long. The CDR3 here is CASSRRTESNTGELFF. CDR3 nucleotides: TGTGCCAGCAGCCGAAGGACAGAATCGAACACCGGGGAGCTGTTTTTT. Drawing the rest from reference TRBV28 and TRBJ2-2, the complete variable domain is DVKVTQSSRYLVKRTGEKVFLECVQDMDHENMFWYRQDPGLGLRLIYFSYDVKMKEKGDIPEGYSVSREKKERFSLILESASTNQTSMYLCASSRRTESNTGELFFGEGSRLTVL.

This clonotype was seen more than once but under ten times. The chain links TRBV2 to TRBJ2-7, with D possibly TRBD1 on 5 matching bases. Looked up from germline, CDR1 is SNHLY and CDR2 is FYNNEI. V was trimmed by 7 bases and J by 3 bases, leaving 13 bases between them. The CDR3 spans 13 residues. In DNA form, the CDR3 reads TGTGCCAGCAACCCGCAGGGTCTCTACGAGCAGTACTTC. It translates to CASNPQGLYEQYF.

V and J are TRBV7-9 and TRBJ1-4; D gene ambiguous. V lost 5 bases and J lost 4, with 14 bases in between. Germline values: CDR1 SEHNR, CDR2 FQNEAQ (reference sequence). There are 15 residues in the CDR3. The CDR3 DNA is TGTGCCAGCAGCACCCGGGGTACTCGTAATGAAAAACTGTTTTTT. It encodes CASSTRGTRNEKLFF.

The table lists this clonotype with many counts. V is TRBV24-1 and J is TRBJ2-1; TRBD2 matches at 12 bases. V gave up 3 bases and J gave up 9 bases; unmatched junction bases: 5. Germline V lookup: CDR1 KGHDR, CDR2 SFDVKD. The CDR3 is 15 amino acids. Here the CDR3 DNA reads TGTGCCACCAGTGATGCTAGCGGGAGGGCCGGTGAGCAGTTCTTC. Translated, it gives CATSDASGRAGEQFF.

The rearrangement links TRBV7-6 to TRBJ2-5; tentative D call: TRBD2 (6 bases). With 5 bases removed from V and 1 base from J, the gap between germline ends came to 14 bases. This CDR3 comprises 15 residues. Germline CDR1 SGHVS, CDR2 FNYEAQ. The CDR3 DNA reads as TGTGCCAGCAGCCCGAGACCGGGAGCCCAAGAGACCCAGTACTTC. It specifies CASSPRPGAQETQYF.

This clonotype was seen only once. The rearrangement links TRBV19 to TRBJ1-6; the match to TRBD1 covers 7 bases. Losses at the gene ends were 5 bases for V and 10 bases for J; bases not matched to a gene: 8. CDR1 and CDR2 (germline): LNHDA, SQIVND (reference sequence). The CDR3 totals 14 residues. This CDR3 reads CASSFTGTESPLHF. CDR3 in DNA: TGTGCCAGTAGTTTCACGGGGACAGAATCACCCCTCCACTTT. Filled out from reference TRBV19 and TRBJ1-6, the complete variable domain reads DGGITQSPKYLFRKEGQNVTLSCEQNLNHDAMYWYRQDPGQGLRLIYYSQIVNDFQKGDIAEGYSVSREKKESFPLTVTSAQKNPTAFYLCASSFTGTESPLHFGNGTRLTVT.

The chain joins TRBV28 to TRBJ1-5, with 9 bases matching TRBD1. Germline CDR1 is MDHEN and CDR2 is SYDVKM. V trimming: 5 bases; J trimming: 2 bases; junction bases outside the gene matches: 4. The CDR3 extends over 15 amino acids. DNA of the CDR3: TGTGCCAGCAGTACAGGGGGCTCGGGCAATCAGCCCCAGCATTTT. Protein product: CASSTGGSGNQPQHF.

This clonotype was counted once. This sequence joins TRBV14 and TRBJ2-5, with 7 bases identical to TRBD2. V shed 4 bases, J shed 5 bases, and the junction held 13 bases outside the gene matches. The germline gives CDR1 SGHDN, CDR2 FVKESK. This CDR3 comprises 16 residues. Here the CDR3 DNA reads TGTGCCAGCAGCCGCTTGGGCGCAGGGCGGGAGGAGACCCAGTACTTC. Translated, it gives CASSRLGAGREETQYF.

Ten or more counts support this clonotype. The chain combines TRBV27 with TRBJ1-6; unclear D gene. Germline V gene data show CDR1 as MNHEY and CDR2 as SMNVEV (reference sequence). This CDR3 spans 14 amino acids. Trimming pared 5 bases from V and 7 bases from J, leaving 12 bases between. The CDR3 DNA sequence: TGTGCCAGCAGTCCGAACCCGCGGAATTCACCCCTCCACTTT. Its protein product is CASSPNPRNSPLHF.

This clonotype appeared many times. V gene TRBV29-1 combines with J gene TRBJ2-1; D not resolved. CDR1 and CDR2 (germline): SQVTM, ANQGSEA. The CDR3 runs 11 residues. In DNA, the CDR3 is TGCAGGGTCAACTCCTACAATGAGCAGTTCTTC. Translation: CRVNSYNEQFF.

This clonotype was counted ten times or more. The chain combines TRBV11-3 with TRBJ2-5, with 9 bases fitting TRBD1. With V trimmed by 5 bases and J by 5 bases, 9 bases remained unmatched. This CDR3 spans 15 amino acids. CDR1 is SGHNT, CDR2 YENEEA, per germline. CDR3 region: CASSEGTGFGETQYF. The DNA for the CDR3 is TGTGCCAGCAGCGAGGGGACAGGGTTTGGGGAGACCCAGTACTTC.

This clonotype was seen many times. The CDR3 loop reads CASTDNLRGDEKLFF. For the CDR3, the DNA is TGTGCCAGCACCGATAACCTGAGGGGGGATGAAAAACTGTTTTTT. The rearrangement links TRBV25-1 to TRBJ1-4; TRBD1 might be the D (6 bases). Between the trimmed V and J ends, which lost 7 bases and 6 bases, there was a span of 18 bases. The CDR3 runs to 15 residues. From germline, CDR1 is MGHDK and CDR2 SYGVNS.

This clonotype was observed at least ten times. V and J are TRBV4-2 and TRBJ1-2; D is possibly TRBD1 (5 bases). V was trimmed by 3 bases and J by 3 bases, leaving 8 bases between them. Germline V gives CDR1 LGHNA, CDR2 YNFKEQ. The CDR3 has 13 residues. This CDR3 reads CASSHSRDYGYTF. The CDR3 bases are TGTGCCAGCAGCCACTCCAGGGACTATGGCTACACCTTC.

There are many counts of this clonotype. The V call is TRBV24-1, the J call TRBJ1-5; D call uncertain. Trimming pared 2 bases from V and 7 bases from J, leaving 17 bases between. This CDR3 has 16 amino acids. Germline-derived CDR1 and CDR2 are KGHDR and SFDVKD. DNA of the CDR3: TGTGCCACCAGTGATTCCTTTGCGTTGGTTTGGCAGCCCCAGCATTTT. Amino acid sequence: CATSDSFALVWQPQHF.

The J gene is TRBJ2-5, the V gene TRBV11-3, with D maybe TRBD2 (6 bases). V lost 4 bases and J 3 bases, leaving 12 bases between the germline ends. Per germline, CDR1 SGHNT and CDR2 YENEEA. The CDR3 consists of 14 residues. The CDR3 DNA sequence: TGTGCCAGCAGCTCCCGGGAGCGGGAAGAGACCCAGTACTTC. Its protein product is CASSSREREETQYF.

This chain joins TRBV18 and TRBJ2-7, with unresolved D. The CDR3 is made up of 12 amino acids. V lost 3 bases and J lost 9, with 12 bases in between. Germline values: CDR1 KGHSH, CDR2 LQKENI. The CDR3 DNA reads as TGTGCCAGCTCACCCGAAGGGCATGGGCAGTACTTC. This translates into CASSPEGHGQYF.

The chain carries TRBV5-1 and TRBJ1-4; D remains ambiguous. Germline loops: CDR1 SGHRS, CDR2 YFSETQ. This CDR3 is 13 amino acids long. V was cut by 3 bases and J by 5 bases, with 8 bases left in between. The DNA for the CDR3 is TGCGCCAGCAGCTCTGGCCGAAATGAAAAACTGTTTTTT. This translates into CASSSGRNEKLFF.

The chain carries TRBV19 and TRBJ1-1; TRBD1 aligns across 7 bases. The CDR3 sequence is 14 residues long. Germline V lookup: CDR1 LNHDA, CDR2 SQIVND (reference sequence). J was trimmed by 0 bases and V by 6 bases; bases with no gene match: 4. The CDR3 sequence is CASSKTGVNTEAFF. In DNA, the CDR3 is TGTGCCAGTAGCAAAACAGGGGTGAACACTGAAGCTTTCTTT.

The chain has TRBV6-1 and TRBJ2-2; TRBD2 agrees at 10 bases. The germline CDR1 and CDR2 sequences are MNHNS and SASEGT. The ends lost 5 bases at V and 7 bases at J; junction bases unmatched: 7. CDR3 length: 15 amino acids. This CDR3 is CASSPLAGRSGELFF. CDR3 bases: TGTGCCAGCAGTCCACTAGCGGGAAGAAGCGGGGAGCTGTTTTTT.

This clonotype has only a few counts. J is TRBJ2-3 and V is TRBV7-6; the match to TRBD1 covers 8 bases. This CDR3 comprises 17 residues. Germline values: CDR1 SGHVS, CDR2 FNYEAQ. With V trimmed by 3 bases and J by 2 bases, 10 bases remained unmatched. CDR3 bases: TGTGCCAGCAGCTTGGGGAGCAGGGGGCGAATCACAGATACGCAGTATTTT. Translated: CASSLGSRGRITDTQYF.

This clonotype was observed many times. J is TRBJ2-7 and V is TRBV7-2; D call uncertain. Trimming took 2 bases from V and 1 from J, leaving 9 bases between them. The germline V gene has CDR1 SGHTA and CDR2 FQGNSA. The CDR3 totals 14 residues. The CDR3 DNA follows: TGTGCCAGCAGCTTACAGACGGCTTCCTACGAGCAGTACTTC. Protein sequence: CASSLQTASYEQYF.

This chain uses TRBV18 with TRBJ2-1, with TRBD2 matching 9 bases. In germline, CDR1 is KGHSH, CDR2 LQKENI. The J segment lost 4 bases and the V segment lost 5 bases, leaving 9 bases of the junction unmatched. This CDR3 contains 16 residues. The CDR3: CASSSTSSGVYNEQFF. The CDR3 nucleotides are TGTGCCAGCTCATCTACATCTAGCGGGGTTTACAATGAGCAGTTCTTC.

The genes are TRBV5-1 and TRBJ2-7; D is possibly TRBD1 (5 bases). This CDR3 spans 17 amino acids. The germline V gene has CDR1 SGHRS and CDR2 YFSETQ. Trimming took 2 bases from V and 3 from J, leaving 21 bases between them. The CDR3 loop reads CASSFGPPGQGNYEQYF. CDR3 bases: TGCGCCAGCAGCTTCGGCCCACCAGGCCAGGGAAACTACGAGCAGTACTTC.

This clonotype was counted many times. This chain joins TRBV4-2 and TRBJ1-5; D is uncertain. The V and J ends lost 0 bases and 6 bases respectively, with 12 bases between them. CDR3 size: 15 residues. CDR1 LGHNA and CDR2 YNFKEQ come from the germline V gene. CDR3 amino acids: CASSQDVGLGQPQHF. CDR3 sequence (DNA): TGTGCCAGCAGCCAAGATGTCGGGCTAGGTCAGCCCCAGCATTTT.